A single sample gave rise to the 30 T cell receptor beta chains below, sequenced in a study of shared clonotypes between healthy human individuals. Method: immunoSEQ multiplex PCR; TCRdb's copy keeps in-frame clones and lacks some. This table holds about 330,000 clones, about 74% found once. Sequenced material: memory CD4+ T cells sorted from blood. Subset: CD45RA-negative fraction. The source of these receptors is a man aged 25-45 years in good health.

This clone was recorded only once. A read error may account for a junction end that differs from germline. The CDR3 nucleotides read TGTGCCAGCAACTTGGAGACGGGTGGGGGCTCGCAAGCTTTCTTT. Its translation: CASNLETGGGSQAFF. V gene TRBV5-4 combines with J gene TRBJ1-1, with a tentative D call TRBD1 (6 bases). This CDR3 region has 15 residues. Germline CDR1 is SGHNT and CDR2 is YYREEE (reference sequence).

The gene calls are TRBV5-1 and TRBJ2-2; D uncertain. Looked up from germline, CDR1 is SGHRS and CDR2 is YFSETQ. This CDR3 comprises 19 residues. Trimming took off 2 bases at V and 6 bases at J, with 26 bases between the two ends. The chain's CDR3 is CASSLQIPTVGRISGELFF. The CDR3 DNA follows: TGCGCCAGCAGCTTACAAATACCGACGGTCGGACGAATTTCCGGGGAGCTGTTTTTT.

V usage is TRBV7-2 and J usage is TRBJ2-1; 13 bases align to TRBD2. This CDR3 has 17 residues. The junction had 11 bases not matched to a gene; V was cut back by 4 bases and J by 8 bases. The V gene's germline CDR1 is SGHTA and CDR2 FQGNSA. The CDR3 DNA reads TGTGCCAGCAGCTCCGGCCGGACTAGCGGGAGTTATGATGAGCAGTTCTTC. It translates to CASSSGRTSGSYDEQFF.

This clone appeared many times. This sequence joins TRBV7-9 and TRBJ2-1; TRBD2 aligns across 7 bases. The J segment lost 10 bases and the V segment lost 1 base, leaving 4 bases of the junction unmatched. Germline assignment: CDR1 SEHNR and CDR2 FQNEAQ (reference sequence). CDR3 length equals 13 residues. CDR3 DNA: TGTGCCAGCAGCTTAGAGGGGAGGGGAGAGCAGTTCTTC. As protein: CASSLEGRGEQFF.

The CDR3 spells CASSDRGQTGELFF. Written as DNA, the CDR3 is TGTGCCAGCAGCGACAGGGGGCAAACCGGGGAGCTGTTTTTT. This chain links TRBV11-1 with TRBJ2-2, with 10 positions matching TRBD1. CDR1 SGHAT and CDR2 FQDESV come from the germline V gene (reference sequence). This CDR3 has 14 amino acids. V was clipped by 5 bases and J by 5 bases; unmatched bases: 2. Variable domain in full (rest from reference TRBV11-1 and TRBJ2-2): EAEVAQSPRYKITEKSQAVAFWCDPISGHATLYWYRQILGQGPELLVQFQDESVVDDSQLPKDRFSAERLKGVDSTLKIQPAELGDSAMYLCASSDRGQTGELFFGEGSRLTVL.

This clone has a single count. V gene TRBV11-2 combines with J gene TRBJ2-7; D might be TRBD1 or TRBD2, each matching 6 bases. Per germline, CDR1 SGHAT and CDR2 FQNNGV. The CDR3 sequence is 15 residues long. The V end lost 5 bases, the J end lost 4 bases, and 18 bases lay between the germline ends. DNA for the CDR3: TGTGCCAGCAGCCCCTCGACAGGAGGGCAGTACGAGCAGTACTTC. This encodes CASSPSTGGQYEQYF.

V and J are TRBV5-5 and TRBJ1-3; 7 nucleotides line up with TRBD1. From germline, CDR1 is SGHKS and CDR2 YYEKEE (reference sequence). The J segment lost 4 bases and the V segment lost 5 bases, leaving 9 bases of the junction unmatched. The CDR3 covers 15 residues. This chain's CDR3 is CASSLGQVQGNTIYF. The CDR3 nucleotides read TGTGCCAGCAGTCTCGGACAGGTGCAAGGAAACACCATATATTTT.

The V and J genes are TRBV7-8 and TRBJ2-1; D uncertain. This CDR3 comprises 15 residues. Germline CDR1 reads SGHVS; CDR2 reads FQNEAQ. With 5 bases removed from V and 7 bases from J, the gap between germline ends came to 18 bases. CDR3 DNA sequence: TGTGCCAGCAGCCTCCCCGGGTTTTTGAGAAATGAGCAGTTCTTC. Its translation is CASSLPGFLRNEQFF. Together with reference TRBV7-8 and TRBJ2-1, the CDR3 gives the full variable domain: GAGVSQSPRYKVAKRGQDVALRCDPISGHVSLFWYQQALGQGPEFLTYFQNEAQLDKSGLPSDRFFAERPEGSVSTLKIQRTQQEDSAVYLCASSLPGFLRNEQFFGPGTRLTVL.

This clone was seen just once. The chain recombines TRBV5-5 with TRBJ2-5; the D is unclear. The CDR3 covers 15 residues. V was clipped by 3 bases and J by 5 bases, with 17 bases between them. The germline V gene has CDR1 SGHKS and CDR2 YYEKEE (reference sequence). The CDR3 nucleotides are TGTGCCAGCAGCTCCCCCCTATATGCGGTGGAGACCCAGTACTTC. It codes for CASSSPLYAVETQYF.

The genes are TRBV5-5 and TRBJ2-5; D not certain. The germline gives CDR1 SGHKS, CDR2 YYEKEE (reference sequence). The V end lost 3 bases, the J end lost 2 bases, and 14 bases lay between the germline ends. The CDR3 loop spans 15 amino acids. The CDR3 spells CASSSFRGIQETQYF. The CDR3 DNA reads TGTGCCAGCAGCTCCTTCCGCGGAATACAAGAGACCCAGTACTTC.

V gene TRBV5-1 combines with J gene TRBJ2-7, with TRBD2 matching over 8 bases. Germline CDR1 reads SGHRS; CDR2 reads YFSETQ. V shed 0 bases and J 0 bases; nucleotides not matched to a gene: 2. The CDR3 extends over 15 amino acids. CDR3 amino acids: CASSLASGFSYEQYF. DNA of the CDR3: TGCGCCAGCAGCTTGGCTAGCGGGTTCTCCTACGAGCAGTACTTC. The whole variable domain, filled in from reference TRBV5-1 and TRBJ2-7, reads KAGVTQTPRYLIKTRGQQVTLSCSPISGHRSVSWYQQTPGQGLQFLFEYFSETQRNKGNFPGRFSGRQFSNSRSEMNVSTLELGDSALYLCASSLASGFSYEQYFGPGTRLTVT.

The V gene is TRBV6-1, the J gene TRBJ1-1; a possible D gene is TRBD1 (5 bases). V lost 3 bases, J lost 2 bases, and 10 bases lay in between. The germline V gene has CDR1 MNHNS and CDR2 SASEGT. This CDR3 has 14 residues. The CDR3, as DNA: TGTGCCAGCAGTGAGGGAGGGGTTAACACTGAAGCTTTCTTT. It is translated as CASSEGGVNTEAFF.

J is TRBJ2-3 and V is TRBV4-3; D might be TRBD1 (6 bases). The germline CDR1 and CDR2 sequences are LGHNA and YSLEER. Trimming stripped 1 base from V and 4 bases from J, with 15 bases between. This CDR3 has 16 residues. This chain's CDR3 is CASSQGTGRVADTQYF. The CDR3 DNA reads TGCGCCAGCAGCCAAGGAACAGGGCGGGTCGCAGATACGCAGTATTTT.

Turning to this clone: This CDR3 is also generated by other DNA sequences in the sample. This sequence joins TRBV5-1 and TRBJ2-5, with D unclear. The CDR3 contains 12 residues. With 0 bases removed from V and 4 bases from J, the gap between germline ends came to 4 bases. Germline CDR1 and CDR2: SGHRS and YFSETQ. The CDR3 protein is CASSLGLETQYF. The CDR3 nucleotides read TGCGCCAGCAGCTTGGGACTAGAGACCCAGTACTTC.

This clone was seen a handful of times. The chain carries TRBV28 and TRBJ2-6; weak D call: TRBD2 (5 bases). V shed 6 bases and J shed 0 bases, with 18 bases lying between them. The CDR3 totals 18 residues. Looked up from germline, CDR1 is MDHEN and CDR2 is SYDVKM. The chain's CDR3 is CASSRGRAGLSGANVLTF. In DNA form, the CDR3 reads TGTGCCAGCAGCCGAGGACGGGCGGGCCTCTCTGGGGCCAACGTCCTGACTTTC.

This clone was found a few times. The chain combines TRBV5-1 with TRBJ2-2; 7 bases are a match to TRBD2. Germline V gives CDR1 SGHRS, CDR2 YFSETQ. The CDR3 sequence is 15 residues long. The J segment lost 8 bases and the V segment lost 3 bases, leaving 10 bases of the junction unmatched. Here the CDR3 reads CASSSIAGVSGELFF. CDR3 DNA sequence: TGCGCCAGCAGCTCAATTGCGGGAGTTTCGGGGGAGCTGTTTTTT.

The chain employs TRBV27 and TRBJ2-7; 9 bases map to TRBD1. J was trimmed by 3 bases and V by 6 bases; bases with no gene match: 6. From germline, CDR1 is MNHEY and CDR2 SMNVEV (reference sequence). The CDR3 is 14 amino acids. CDR3 in DNA: TGTGCCAGCAGGTTGATGGGACAGGGCTACGAGCAGTACTTC. It is translated as CASRLMGQGYEQYF.

V gene TRBV11-2 combines with J gene TRBJ2-5; 9 positions agree with TRBD2. Per germline, CDR1 SGHAT and CDR2 FQNNGV. The J segment lost 5 bases and the V segment lost 6 bases, leaving 7 bases of the junction unmatched. CDR3 length: 14 residues. The CDR3 is CASRIAGAKETQYF. CDR3 nucleotide sequence: TGTGCCAGCAGAATAGCGGGAGCTAAGGAGACCCAGTACTTC.

The chain recombines TRBV7-9 with TRBJ2-7; 8 positions match TRBD2. The CDR3 sequence is 14 residues long. Trimming took 5 bases from V and 2 from J; bases not matched to a gene: 5. Per the germline V gene, CDR1 is SEHNR and CDR2 is FQNEAQ (reference sequence). This CDR3 is CASSLSGTTYEQYF. In nucleotides, the CDR3 is TGTGCCAGCAGCCTTAGCGGGACGACCTACGAGCAGTACTTC.

V gene TRBV6-1 combines with J gene TRBJ1-1, with D tentatively TRBD1 (5 bases). This CDR3 region has 14 residues. The V gene's germline CDR1 is MNHNS and CDR2 SASEGT. Trimming removed 8 bases at V and 3 bases at J, with 16 bases between. Here the CDR3 reads CASRGVWSYTEAFF. The DNA for the CDR3 is TGTGCCAGCCGGGGCGTATGGTCTTACACTGAAGCTTTCTTT.

This clone has a handful of counts. The chain joins TRBV19 to TRBJ2-7, with TRBD2 matching over 13 bases. With 6 bases clipped from V and 7 bases from J, the junction kept 0 bases outside the gene matches. This CDR3 has 12 residues. Germline V gives CDR1 LNHDA, CDR2 SQIVND (reference sequence). CDR3 in amino acids: CASRGLAGEQYF. CDR3 DNA sequence: TGTGCCAGTAGGGGACTAGCGGGGGAGCAGTACTTC.

This clone was detected a few times. The chain joins TRBV28 to TRBJ1-2, with 9 bases lining up with TRBD1. The germline gives CDR1 MDHEN, CDR2 SYDVKM. This CDR3 has 17 amino acids. V gave up 2 bases and J gave up 8 bases; unmatched junction bases: 15. As DNA, the CDR3 is TGTGCCAGCAGTTTAAGTTCACAGGGGGCCTTGGAACGGGGCTACACCTTC. It yields the protein CASSLSSQGALERGYTF.

The chain recombines TRBV28 with TRBJ1-1; the D is unclear. Germline V lookup: CDR1 MDHEN, CDR2 SYDVKM. V lost 6 bases to trimming and J lost 4 bases, with 15 bases between them. The CDR3 extends over 14 amino acids. The CDR3 DNA follows: TGTGCCAGCAGCCCCAAGGGTAAGGGCACTGAAGCTTTCTTT. Translating gives CASSPKGKGTEAFF.

This clone was seen ten or more times. The J gene is TRBJ1-1, the V gene TRBV5-5, with 9 bases aligning to TRBD1. This CDR3 is built from 15 residues. The germline CDR1 and CDR2 sequences are SGHKS and YYEKEE (reference sequence). Trimming at V came to 3 bases and at J to 1 base, leaving 4 bases not matched to a gene. DNA for the CDR3: TGTGCCAGCAGCTGGGGGACAGGGAGGAACACTGAAGCTTTCTTT. It translates to CASSWGTGRNTEAFF.

The chain has TRBV4-3 and TRBJ2-6; D unresolved. The germline CDR1 and CDR2 sequences are LGHNA and YSLEER. Deletions cut 0 bases from V and 0 bases from J, with 9 bases between. The CDR3 contains 17 residues. The CDR3 spells CASSQDGGSSGANVLTF. The CDR3 nucleotides are TGCGCCAGCAGCCAAGATGGTGGCAGCTCTGGGGCCAACGTCCTGACTTTC.

The rearrangement links TRBV7-2 to TRBJ1-1; D uncertain. The CDR3 is 11 amino acids. Trimming took 5 bases from V and 8 from J, leaving 9 bases between them. Looked up from germline, CDR1 is SGHTA and CDR2 is FQGNSA. CDR3 DNA sequence: TGTGCCAGCAGCCGGCGCGCGGAAGCTTTCTTT. Translation: CASSRRAEAFF.

This chain uses TRBV5-1 with TRBJ1-2; TRBD1 aligns across 10 bases. This CDR3 spans 15 amino acids. The V gene end was trimmed by 3 bases and the J gene end by 6 bases; junction bases not matched to a gene: 8. Germline V gives CDR1 SGHRS, CDR2 YFSETQ. CDR3 DNA: TGCGCCAGCAGCTCCACCACCGGGACAGGGGATGGCTACACCTTC. Its protein product is CASSSTTGTGDGYTF.

This clone turned up a few times. The chain joins TRBV5-1 to TRBJ2-5; D may be TRBD1 (5 bases). Trimming took 0 bases from V and 0 from J, leaving 6 bases between them. This CDR3 has 14 residues. Germline values: CDR1 SGHRS, CDR2 YFSETQ. The CDR3 DNA is TGCGCCAGCAGCTTGGGACAGTACCAAGAGACCCAGTACTTC. Translation gives CASSLGQYQETQYF. Full variable domain (outside the CDR3, taken from reference TRBV5-1 and TRBJ2-5): KAGVTQTPRYLIKTRGQQVTLSCSPISGHRSVSWYQQTPGQGLQFLFEYFSETQRNKGNFPGRFSGRQFSNSRSEMNVSTLELGDSALYLCASSLGQYQETQYFGPGTRLLVL.

V usage is TRBV5-4 and J usage is TRBJ2-5; D is possibly TRBD2 (6 bases). Per the germline V gene, CDR1 is SGHNT and CDR2 is YYREEE (reference sequence). CDR3 length: 13 amino acids. The ends were cut back, 4 bases at V and 2 bases at J, with 9 bases in the middle. The CDR3: CASSPSVQETQYF. The CDR3 DNA follows: TGTGCCAGCAGCCCTAGCGTTCAAGAGACCCAGTACTTC.

The chain uses TRBV28 and TRBJ1-2; 7 positions agree with TRBD1. In germline, CDR1 is MDHEN, CDR2 SYDVKM. V lost 6 bases to trimming and J lost 5 bases; unmatched junction nucleotides: 6. This CDR3 is built from 13 residues. The CDR3 coding sequence is TGTGCCAGCAGAGCAGGGGGATCTTATGGCTACACCTTC. Its translation: CASRAGGSYGYTF.